This TCR beta chain was documented in a study of blood T cell repertoires in COVID-19. Across the study: The analysed material was cDNA or gDNA that came from T cells, B-cell-depleted T cells, or PBMCs.

Germline CDR1 is MNHEY and CDR2 is SVGAGI. After removal of 6 bases from V and 5 bases from J, the junction contained 6 bases not matched to a gene. This CDR3 is built from 15 residues. As originally analysed: Estimation of nucleated cell counts was performed using reference gene primer amplification. Sequenced by immunoSEQ multiplex PCR; TCRdb stores in-frame clones only, minus some. Clonal size and the V and J genes are those of that table, whereas D and trimming came from the DNA. The sample yields 250,000 to 300,000 clones, 65% to 90% seen once. Sequencing was carried out using peripheral blood. V gene TRBV6-5 combines with J gene TRBJ2-1, with 11 bases aligning to TRBD2. The source is a man aged 25-45 years with active or convalescent COVID-19. This CDR3 is CASRKLAGANNEQFF. As DNA, the CDR3 is TGTGCCAGCAGAAAACTAGCGGGGGCCAACAATGAGCAGTTCTTC.